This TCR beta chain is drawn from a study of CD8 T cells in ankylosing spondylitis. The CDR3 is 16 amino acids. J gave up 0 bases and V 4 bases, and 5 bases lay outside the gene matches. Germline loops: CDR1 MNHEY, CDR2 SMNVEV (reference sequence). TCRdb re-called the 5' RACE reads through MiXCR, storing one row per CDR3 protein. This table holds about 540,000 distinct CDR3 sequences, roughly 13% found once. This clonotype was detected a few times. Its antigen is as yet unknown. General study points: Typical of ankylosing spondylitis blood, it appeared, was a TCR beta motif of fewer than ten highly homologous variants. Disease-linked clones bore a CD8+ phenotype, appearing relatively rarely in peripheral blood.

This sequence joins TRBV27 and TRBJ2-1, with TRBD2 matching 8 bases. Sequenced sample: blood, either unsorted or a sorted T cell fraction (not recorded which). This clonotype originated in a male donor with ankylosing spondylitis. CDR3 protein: CASSSPGLVSYNEQFF. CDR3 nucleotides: TGTGCCAGCAGTTCCCCGGGACTAGTCTCCTACAATGAGCAGTTCTTC.